This T cell receptor beta chain came from a study of response to subunit inactivated influenza vaccine (dated by TCRdb to between 2017 and 2018). As for the study more broadly: The study used deep quantitative T cell receptor repertoire profiling to track responses to a trivalent subunit inactivated influenza vaccine. The paper as a whole reports these results and caveats: According to the authors, only a limited number of new T cells may be recruited by each seasonal influenza vaccination.

Libraries were prepared through RT-PCR. The sample was run on an Illumina HiSeq 2500. TCRdb reran the public reads through fastp at Q25 and MiXCR, keeping productive beta chains. Rows merge per CDR3 protein into single entries with the most common DNA and genes. For this sample the table gives fewer than 600,000 distinct CDR3 sequences, of which approximately 7.7% were detected only once. The top ten constitute approximately 14% of the sample. Based on the germline V gene, the CDR1 and CDR2 sequences are SGHNT and YENEEA. From the cysteine through the phenylalanine, the CDR3 covers 18 amino acids. This entry keeps only the CDR3 DNA: 54 bases, framed from base 1. V lost 2 bases and J lost 7 bases, and the count of bases not matched to a germline gene is 13. This clonotype was recorded at least ten times. It has no known antigen specificity. Nothing much larger sits one base from this clone, and base qualities are not available.

The TCR originated in a man aged 45 to 70 who received an inactivated influenza vaccine. Donor details come from another sample of the same person, matched by shared clones. The sample here was PBMCs from blood, taken roughly 24 months after vaccination. This receptor chain uses TRBV11-3 and TRBJ1-4, and TRBD1 aligns with 10 junction nucleotides. The CDR3 loop reads CASSLYATGGGLGEKLFF. The DNA reads as follows: TGTGCCAGCAGCTTATATGCGACAGGGGGCGGTCTGGGTGAAAAACTGTTTTTT. Supplemented by the reference TRBV11-3 and TRBJ1-4 proteins around the CDR3, the complete variable domain is EAGVVQSPRYKIIEKKQPVAFWCNPISGHNTLYWYLQNLGQGPELLIRYENEEAVDDSQLPKDRFSAERLKGVDSTLKIQPAELGDSAVYLCASSLYATGGGLGEKLFFGSGTQLSVL.